Described below is a single T cell receptor beta chain sequence and its context. The target antigen is unknown. This entry belongs to a study of T cells after yellow fever vaccination. Germline loops: CDR1 MGHRA, CDR2 YSYEKL. This CDR3 comprises 15 residues. V was cut by 2 bases and J by 5 bases, with 16 bases left in between. Template-switching 5'RACE yielded the TCR cDNA; a universal primer site and UMIs were added in the process. TCRdb called the 5' RACE reads again in MiXCR, with one record for every CDR3 protein. The sample holds under 80,000 distinct CDR3 sequences; approximately 7.4% are singletons and the top ten take 36%. The study's findings and limits: Of the clonotypes, a small share occurred in both CD4 and CD8 compartments.

The sequence was collected from a man in his thirties or forties who received the YFV17D yellow fever vaccine. The sample was CD8+ T cells sorted from PBMCs, taken 15 days after the yellow fever booster vaccination. This chain joins TRBV4-1 and TRBJ2-7; D unclear. DNA for the CDR3: TGCGCCAGCAGCCAACTAGGAGATGGCTTAGACGAGCAGTACTTC. Translated, it gives CASSQLGDGLDEQYF.